The clone carrying this T cell receptor (beta chain) was counted only a few times. No antigen is known for it. These data come from a study of beta chain features in type 1 diabetes. Study-wide results and caveats: More deletions and fewer insertions at VDJ junctions were found in patients with type 1 diabetes.

The study reverse transcribed the entire isolated RNA, so it sequenced expressed TCRB transcripts. Measured with immunoSEQ multiplex PCR; TCRdb has only the in-frame clones, and not every one. The sample has roughly 140,000 clones, 6.9% seen once. Trimming removed 3 bases from V and 3 bases from J, with 15 bases in between. This CDR3 has 16 amino acids. Germline CDR1 reads LGHNA; CDR2 reads YNFKEQ. CD45RO/CCR7/CD25/CD127/CD95/CD27 sorting isolated CD4+ naive, central memory, regulatory and stem cell-like memory cells. V and J are TRBV4-2 and TRBJ1-5; maybe TRBD1 (6 bases). This sequence was found in a woman aged 30 to 39 in good health. The sequenced sample was central memory CD4+ T cells from blood. The CDR3 DNA reads TGTGCCAGCAGCCAGGCGGATACAGGGTACAATCAGCCCCAGCATTTT. Protein sequence: CASSQADTGYNQPQHF.